This T cell receptor beta chain is from a study of graft-versus-host responses after intestinal transplantation. Study summary: Transplant types were multivisceral, liver-intestinal, or isolated intestinal. All of the recipients had induction that used anti-thymocyte globulin, then tacrolimus and steroids for about 3 years.

Unmatched junction bases numbered 9, after V lost 5 bases and J lost 7 bases. Germline V gene sequence: CDR1 SGHNT, CDR2 YENEEA. The CDR3 runs to 15 residues. Using immunoSEQ multiplex PCR, the repertoire was profiled, and TCRdb retains in-frame clones only, with some absent. The sample records around 49,000 clones, 89% being singletons. With regard to this clone: Its antigen is unknown.

This chain joins TRBV11-3 and TRBJ1-1; 11 nucleotides match TRBD1. The sequences come from unstimulated CD4+ T cells sorted from spleen or lymph node cells, collected before transplant. The clonotype originates from a human donor who was the organ donor for an intestinal transplant. The CDR3 spells CASSAGQGADFEAFF. The CDR3, as DNA: TGTGCCAGCAGCGCTGGACAGGGGGCGGATTTTGAAGCTTTCTTT.